A single sample is the source of the 23 T cell receptor beta chains below, sequenced in a study of regulatory T cells in long-lasting Graves disease. In building TCR beta libraries, iRepertoire HTBI primers were used together with Arm-PCR of CDR3 regions. From the multiplex PCR reads, TCRdb called clonotypes with MiXCR, one entry per CDR3 protein. This sample has under 500,000 distinct CDR3 sequences; around 21% occur once, and the top ten carry less than 25%. Indicated time point: persistent/refractory GD, antithyroid drugs over 5 years with positive TRAb. PBMC-extracted RNA yielded the TCR library. This material consisted of peripheral blood mononuclear cells (PBMCs), taken when the disease was refractory, from a patient treated with antithyroid drugs. All receptors come from a female donor with Graves disease.

This clonotype was seen many times. This rearrangement joins TRBV3-1 to TRBJ1-1; D may be TRBD1 (5 bases). CDR3 length: 14 amino acids. V gave up 0 bases and J gave up 4 bases, with 9 bases separating them. Per germline, CDR1 LGHDT and CDR2 YNNKEL (reference sequence). The CDR3 DNA reads TGTGCCAGCAGCCAAGAGGCAGGGACCACTGAAGCTTTCTTT. It translates to CASSQEAGTTEAFF.

V is TRBV29-1 and J is TRBJ1-5; D ambiguous. This CDR3 spans 13 amino acids. Per germline, CDR1 SQVTM and CDR2 ANQGSEA. Trimming pared 2 bases from V and 4 bases from J, leaving 9 bases between. The CDR3 protein is CSVEITANQPQHF. CDR3 coding DNA: TGCAGCGTTGAAATCACGGCTAATCAGCCCCAGCATTTT.

The CDR3 DNA reads TGTGCCAGCAGCCCCGGGGGGGGATACCCCCTCCACTTT. It is translated as CASSPGGGYPLHF. The chain recombines TRBV7-9 with TRBJ1-6, with a possible D match to TRBD1 (5 bases). CDR3 length: 13 residues. Germline V gene sequence: CDR1 SEHNR, CDR2 FQNEAQ (reference sequence). V dropped 5 bases and J dropped 13 bases, with 15 bases sitting between them.

The V gene is TRBV4-3, the J gene TRBJ1-2; no definite D call. CDR1 and CDR2 (germline): LGHNA, YSLEER. This CDR3 has 14 amino acids. The V end was cut by 1 base, the J end by 0 bases, with 6 bases between. The CDR3 DNA is TGCGCCAGCAGCCAAGGGACGTCTAACTATGGCTACACCTTC. It encodes CASSQGTSNYGYTF.

CDR3 protein: CASSLSRDSGNTIYF. CDR3 DNA sequence: TGTGCCAGCAGCTTGTCCCGGGACAGTGGAAACACCATATATTTT. V usage is TRBV11-2 and J usage is TRBJ1-3; 7 bases fit TRBD1. Germline CDR1 SGHAT, CDR2 FQNNGV. Trimming took 3 bases from V and 3 from J; bases not matched to a gene: 5. CDR3 length: 15 amino acids.

As for this clonotype: Since a much larger clone is just one base distant, this may be a read error. V and J are TRBV12-3 or TRBV12-4 and TRBJ1-1; D is undetermined. The CDR3 covers 12 residues. Trimming removed 5 bases at V and 7 bases at J, with 11 bases between. The CDR3 reads CASSPRQIEAFF. CDR3 sequence (DNA): TGTGCCAGCAGTCCCCGACAAATTGAAGCTTTCTTT.

The J gene is TRBJ1-1, the V gene TRBV28, with D uncertain. Germline CDR1 reads MDHEN; CDR2 reads SYDVKM. This CDR3 has 13 residues. V lost 2 bases, J lost 4 bases, and 8 bases lay in between. CDR3 in DNA: TGTGCCAGCAGTTTAACCCGGGGCACTGAAGCTTTCTTT. It is translated as CASSLTRGTEAFF.

This clonotype was counted only a few times. The genes are TRBV20-1 and TRBJ2-7; 9 bases align to TRBD2. CDR3 length equals 14 residues. V was clipped by 4 bases and J by 3 bases; unmatched bases: 7. Germline V CDR1 and CDR2: DFQATT, SNEGSKA (reference sequence). Here the CDR3 reads CSATRTSEDYEQYF. CDR3 DNA: TGCAGTGCTACCCGGACTAGCGAGGACTACGAGCAGTACTTC.

The gene calls are TRBV7-9 and TRBJ1-1; D gene uncertain. The V and J ends lost 3 bases and 0 bases respectively, with 8 bases between them. This CDR3 is 14 amino acids long. The V gene's germline CDR1 is SEHNR and CDR2 FQNEAQ (reference sequence). The CDR3 sequence: CASSFGPMNTEAFF. The CDR3 DNA follows: TGTGCCAGCAGCTTTGGCCCTATGAACACTGAAGCTTTCTTT.

This clonotype was observed many times. J is TRBJ1-2 and V is TRBV2; 7 bases align to TRBD1. The CDR3 has 13 residues. Germline values: CDR1 SNHLY, CDR2 FYNNEI. V dropped 4 bases and J dropped 8; count of bases not matched to a gene: 7. DNA for the CDR3: TGTGCCAGCAGTGTGGAGGGGGCAAGAGGCTACACCTTC. This gives the protein CASSVEGARGYTF.

The chain couples TRBV10-1 to TRBJ1-1; D unclear. This CDR3 region has 13 residues. Germline V gives CDR1 WNHNN, CDR2 SYGVQD (reference sequence). The germline V and J ends were trimmed by 8 bases and 6 bases, with 16 bases remaining between them. CDR3 bases: TGCGCCAGCTACGGGTCCCTGGACGCTGAAGCTTTCTTT. As protein: CASYGSLDAEAFF.

This clonotype was seen at least ten times. This rearrangement joins TRBV28 to TRBJ1-2, with 7 bases fitting TRBD1. CDR1 and CDR2 from the germline V gene are MDHEN and SYDVKM. V lost 8 bases and J lost 4; bases outside the gene matches: 7. The CDR3 sequence is 13 residues long. The CDR3 reads CASAVDRFYGYTF. The CDR3 coding sequence is TGTGCCAGCGCCGTGGACAGGTTCTATGGCTACACCTTC.

This clonotype was seen repeatedly, ten times or more. This chain uses TRBV6-1 with TRBJ1-1; a possible D gene is TRBD1 (5 bases). V was shortened by 4 bases and J by 6 bases, with 15 bases between the two germline ends. Per the germline V gene, CDR1 is MNHNS and CDR2 is SASEGT. The CDR3 loop spans 14 amino acids. The CDR3 DNA sequence: TGTGCCAGCAGTGGGGCTCCGGGGGTGGCTGAAGCTTTCTTT. Translation: CASSGAPGVAEAFF.

This clonotype appeared a few times. The chain has TRBV19 and TRBJ1-1, with 9 bases fitting TRBD1. CDR1 is LNHDA, CDR2 SQIVND, per germline (reference sequence). V was clipped by 6 bases and J by 4 bases; unmatched bases: 9. The CDR3 is 15 amino acids. Here the CDR3 reads CASSTPRTGATEAFF. Written as DNA, the CDR3 is TGTGCCAGTAGCACACCCCGGACAGGGGCCACTGAAGCTTTCTTT. The full variable domain, its missing parts supplied by reference TRBV19 and TRBJ1-1, is DGGITQSPKYLFRKEGQNVTLSCEQNLNHDAMYWYRQDPGQGLRLIYYSQIVNDFQKGDIAEGYSVSREKKESFPLTVTSAQKNPTAFYLCASSTPRTGATEAFFGQGTRLTVV.

The table lists this clonotype with many counts. V gene TRBV6-1 combines with J gene TRBJ2-5; no firm D call. The germline V and J ends were trimmed by 6 bases and 5 bases, with 13 bases remaining between them. In germline, CDR1 is MNHNS, CDR2 SASEGT. The CDR3 covers 13 residues. In DNA form, the CDR3 reads TGTGCCAGCAGATCGGACGCCTTGGAGACCCAGTACTTC. Protein sequence: CASRSDALETQYF.

This clonotype came up many times. This chain links TRBV10-3 with TRBJ1-1; D is unresolved. The V gene lost 0 bases and the J gene lost 6 bases, with 14 bases spanning the gap. Germline V gene lookup returns CDR1 ENHRY and CDR2 SYGVKD. The CDR3 runs 15 residues. CDR3 DNA sequence: TGTGCCATCAGTGAGTCGAGGTCGGGAACCGCTGAAGCTTTCTTT. Its translation is CAISESRSGTAEAFF.

The rearrangement joins TRBV11-2 to TRBJ2-2; 12 bases are shared with TRBD2. Germline V lookup: CDR1 SGHAT, CDR2 FQNNGV. This CDR3 is 18 amino acids long. V lost 5 bases and J lost 0; bases outside the gene matches: 7. The CDR3 region has the DNA TGTGCCAGCAGCCCAAGACTAGCGGGGGCCTCGAACACCGGGGAGCTGTTTTTT. As protein: CASSPRLAGASNTGELFF.

The chain is built from TRBV19 and TRBJ2-4; D is possibly TRBD2 (5 bases). Germline V CDR1 and CDR2: LNHDA, SQIVND (reference sequence). The CDR3 has 12 amino acids. Trimming stripped 9 bases from V and 0 bases from J, with 6 bases between. The CDR3 protein is CASRGAKNIQYF. DNA of the CDR3: TGTGCCAGCCGGGGAGCCAAAAACATTCAGTACTTC.

Comment on this clonotype: This may arise from a read error, as a much more abundant clone is one base away. This rearrangement joins TRBV10-1 to TRBJ2-6; a weak D match, TRBD2 (6 bases). The CDR3 has 15 amino acids. The V gene's germline CDR1 is WNHNN and CDR2 SYGVQD (reference sequence). CDR3 sequence reads: CASSTGGAGANVPTF. In DNA, the CDR3 is TGCGCCAGCAGTACCGGGGGAGCTGGGGCCAACGTCCCGACTTTC.

The chain has TRBV18 and TRBJ1-4; the D gene is possibly TRBD1 (5 bases). Germline V gives CDR1 KGHSH, CDR2 LQKENI. This CDR3 contains 15 residues. The V gene lost 5 bases and the J gene lost 7 bases, with 17 bases spanning the gap. CDR3 loop: CASSKSGSSGEKLFF. In DNA, the CDR3 is TGTGCCAGCTCAAAGTCAGGGTCCTCGGGTGAAAAACTGTTTTTT.

V usage is TRBV5-1 and J usage is TRBJ2-2; 8 nucleotides align to TRBD1. CDR1 is SGHRS and CDR2 is YFSETQ in the germline V gene. V lost 0 bases, J lost 5 bases, and 6 bases stayed unmatched. The CDR3 covers 16 residues. Here the CDR3 reads CASSLGPGGGTGELFF. The CDR3 DNA reads as TGCGCCAGCAGCTTGGGCCCAGGGGGCGGAACCGGGGAGCTGTTTTTT.

The chain employs TRBV5-5 and TRBJ1-1, with D hard to call. V was shortened by 5 bases and J by 4 bases, with 18 bases between the two germline ends. Germline V gives CDR1 SGHKS, CDR2 YYEKEE (reference sequence). CDR3 size: 15 residues. CDR3: CASSSHPAYSTEAFF. As DNA, the CDR3 is TGTGCCAGCAGTTCACATCCGGCATACAGCACTGAAGCTTTCTTT. Full variable domain (missing parts from reference TRBV5-5 and TRBJ1-1): DAGVTQSPTHLIKTRGQQVTLRCSPISGHKSVSWYQQVLGQGPQFIFQYYEKEERGRGNFPDRFSARQFPNYSSELNVNALLLGDSALYLCASSSHPAYSTEAFFGQGTRLTVV.

The chain links TRBV28 to TRBJ2-3; TRBD2 is a possible D gene (5 bases). With 2 bases removed from V and 5 bases from J, the gap between germline ends came to 11 bases. The CDR3 has 14 residues. The V gene's germline CDR1 is MDHEN and CDR2 SYDVKM. This CDR3 is CASSLLGVGDTQYF. The CDR3, as DNA: TGTGCCAGCAGTTTACTGGGAGTTGGAGATACGCAGTATTTT.